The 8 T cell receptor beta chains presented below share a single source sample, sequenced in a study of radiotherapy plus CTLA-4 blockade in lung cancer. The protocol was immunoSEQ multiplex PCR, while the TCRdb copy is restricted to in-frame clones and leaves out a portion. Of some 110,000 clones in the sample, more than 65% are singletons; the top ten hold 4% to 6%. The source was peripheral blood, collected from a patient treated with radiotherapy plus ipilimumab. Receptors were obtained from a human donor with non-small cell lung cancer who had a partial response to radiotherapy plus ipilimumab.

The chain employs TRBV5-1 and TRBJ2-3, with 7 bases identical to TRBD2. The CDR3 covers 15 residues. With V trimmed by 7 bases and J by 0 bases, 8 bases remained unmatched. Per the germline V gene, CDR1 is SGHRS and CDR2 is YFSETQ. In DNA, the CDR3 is TGCGCCAGCCGACGGTCTAGCGGTAGCACAGATACGCAGTATTTT. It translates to CASRRSSGSTDTQYF. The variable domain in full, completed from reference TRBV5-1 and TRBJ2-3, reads KAGVTQTPRYLIKTRGQQVTLSCSPISGHRSVSWYQQTPGQGLQFLFEYFSETQRNKGNFPGRFSGRQFSNSRSEMNVSTLELGDSALYLCASRRSSGSTDTQYFGPGTRLTVL.

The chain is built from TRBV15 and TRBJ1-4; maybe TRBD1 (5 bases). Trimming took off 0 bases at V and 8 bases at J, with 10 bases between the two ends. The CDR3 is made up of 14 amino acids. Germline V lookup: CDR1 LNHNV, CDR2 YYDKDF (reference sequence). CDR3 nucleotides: TGTGCCACCAGCAGAGATCAGGGAGGGGAAAAACTGTTTTTT. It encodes CATSRDQGGEKLFF.

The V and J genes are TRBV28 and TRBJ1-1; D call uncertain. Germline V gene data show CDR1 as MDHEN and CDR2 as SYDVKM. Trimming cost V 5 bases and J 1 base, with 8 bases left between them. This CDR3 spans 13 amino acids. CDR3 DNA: TGTGCCAGCAGTCCGTACAGGAACACTGAAGCTTTCTTT. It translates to CASSPYRNTEAFF.

The CDR3 sequence: CATLGGAQPQHF. The CDR3 coding sequence is TGTGCCACCCTGGGGGGTGCTCAGCCCCAGCATTTT. The chain joins TRBV28 to TRBJ1-5, with D perhaps matching TRBD1 (5 bases). The V and J ends lost 10 bases and 6 bases respectively, with 13 bases between them. Germline assignment: CDR1 MDHEN and CDR2 SYDVKM. The CDR3 has 12 amino acids.

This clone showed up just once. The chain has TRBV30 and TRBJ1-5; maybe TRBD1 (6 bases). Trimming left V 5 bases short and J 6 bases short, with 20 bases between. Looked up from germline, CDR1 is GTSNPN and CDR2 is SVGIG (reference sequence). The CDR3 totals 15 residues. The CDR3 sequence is CAWDDGTRGSQPQHF. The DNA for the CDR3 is TGTGCCTGGGACGACGGCACCAGGGGAAGTCAGCCCCAGCATTTT. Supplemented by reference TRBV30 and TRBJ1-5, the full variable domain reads SQTIHQWPATLVQPVGSPLSLECTVEGTSNPNLYWYRQAAGRGLQLLFYSVGIGQISSEVPQNLSASRPQDRQFILSSKKLLLSDSGFYLCAWDDGTRGSQPQHFGDGTRLSIL.

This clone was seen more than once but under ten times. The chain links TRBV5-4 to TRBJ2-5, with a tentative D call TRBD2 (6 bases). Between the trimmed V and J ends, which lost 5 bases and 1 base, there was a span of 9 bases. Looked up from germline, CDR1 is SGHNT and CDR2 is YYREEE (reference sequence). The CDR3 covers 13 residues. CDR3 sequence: CASRVGGQETQYF. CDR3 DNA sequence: TGTGCCAGCAGGGTCGGGGGCCAAGAGACCCAGTACTTC. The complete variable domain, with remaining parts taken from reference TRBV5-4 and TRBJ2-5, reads ETGVTQSPTHLIKTRGQQVTLRCSSQSGHNTVSWYQQALGQGPQFIFQYYREEENGRGNFPPRFSGLQFPNYSSELNVNALELDDSALYLCASRVGGQETQYFGPGTRLLVL.

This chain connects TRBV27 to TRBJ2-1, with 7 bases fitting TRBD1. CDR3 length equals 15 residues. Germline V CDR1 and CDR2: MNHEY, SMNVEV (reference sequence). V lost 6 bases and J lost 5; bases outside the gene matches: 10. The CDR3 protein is CASRRGTVGDNEQFF. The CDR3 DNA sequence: TGTGCCAGCAGACGAGGGACAGTGGGTGACAATGAGCAGTTCTTC.

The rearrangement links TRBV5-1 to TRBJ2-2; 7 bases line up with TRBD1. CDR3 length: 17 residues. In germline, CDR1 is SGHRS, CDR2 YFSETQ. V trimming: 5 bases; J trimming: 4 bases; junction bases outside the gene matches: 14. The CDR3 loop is CASSPNLSGQRTGELFF. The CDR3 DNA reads TGCGCCAGCAGTCCGAACCTGTCGGGACAGCGCACCGGGGAGCTGTTTTTT.